This is a list of T cell receptor beta chains from one sample in a study of Ad26.COV2.S vaccination and SARS-CoV-2 variants. The protocol was immunoSEQ multiplex PCR, while the TCRdb copy is restricted to in-frame clones and leaves out a portion. The sample shows about 420,000 clones, over 75% of them seen only once. Sequencing was performed on peripheral blood, taken in a trial of Ad26.COV2.S vaccine versus placebo. The receptors stem from a person between 18 and 60 years old who received the Ad26.COV2.S COVID-19 vaccine or a placebo. Each CDR3 is given with its conserved first and last residue. Each record gives: D gene, clone size, CDR3 length, V gene, J gene, CDR3 protein, CDR3 DNA. D genes are given only for firm matches. Not every row has a clone size; where given, it reads once, few, many or a size class.

D: -; size: -; length: 17; V: TRBV9; J: TRBJ2-3; CDR3: CASSAYQTGRGTDTQYF; DNA: TGTGCCAGCAGCGCTTACCAGACAGGGAGGGGCACAGATACGCAGTATTTT
D: -; size: -; length: 19; V: TRBV4-1; J: TRBJ2-5; CDR3: CASSQAFVGPGLPGETQYF; DNA: TGCGCCAGCAGCCAAGCTTTCGTAGGCCCTGGACTCCCAGGGGAGACCCAGTACTTC
D: -; size: few; length: 15; V: TRBV4-3; J: TRBJ1-1; CDR3: CASSQGARQYTEAFF; DNA: TGCGCCAGCAGCCAAGGGGCCAGGCAATACACTGAAGCTTTCTTT
D: TRBD2; size: -; length: 17; V: TRBV5-4; J: TRBJ2-7; CDR3: CASSFKRLAGGLYEQYF; DNA: TGTGCCAGCAGCTTCAAACGGCTAGCGGGGGGGTTATACGAGCAGTACTTC
D: -; size: -; length: 14; V: TRBV5-1; J: TRBJ2-7; CDR3: CASSPMSATQEQYF; DNA: TGCGCCAGCAGCCCAATGAGCGCGACCCAGGAGCAGTACTTC
D: -; size: -; length: 14; V: TRBV6-1; J: TRBJ2-7; CDR3: CASSEGSWAHEQYF; DNA: TGTGCCAGCAGTGAGGGCAGTTGGGCCCACGAGCAGTACTTC
D: -; size: -; length: 15; V: TRBV11-2; J: TRBJ2-1; CDR3: CASSSDVSTYNEQFF; DNA: TGTGCCAGCAGTTCGGATGTTTCGACCTACAATGAGCAGTTCTTC
D: -; size: -; length: 13; V: TRBV7-2; J: TRBJ2-2; CDR3: CASSQLVAGELFF; DNA: TGTGCCAGCAGCCAGCTCGTAGCCGGGGAGCTGTTTTTT
D: -; size: once; length: 15; V: TRBV2; J: TRBJ2-7; CDR3: CASRGGLRSSYEQYF; DNA: TGTGCCAGCAGGGGAGGACTCAGGAGCTCCTACGAGCAGTACTTC
D: TRBD1; size: -; length: 17; V: TRBV6-2/TRBV6-3; J: TRBJ1-2; CDR3: CASSYPGQGARNYGYTF; DNA: TGTGCCAGCAGTTATCCGGGACAGGGGGCGCGTAACTATGGCTACACCTTC
D: -; size: -; length: 16; V: TRBV28; J: TRBJ1-1; CDR3: CASSLPPRGWGTEAFF; DNA: TGTGCCAGCAGTTTACCCCCAAGGGGGTGGGGGACTGAAGCTTTCTTT
D: -; size: -; length: 16; V: TRBV28; J: TRBJ2-7; CDR3: CASSLSVGGAGREQYF; DNA: TGTGCCAGCAGTTTATCGGTCGGTGGGGCAGGGCGGGAGCAGTACTTC
D: TRBD1; size: -; length: 16; V: TRBV5-5; J: TRBJ2-3; CDR3: CASSFQGTGGIDTQYF; DNA: TGTGCCAGCAGCTTTCAAGGGACAGGGGGCATAGATACGCAGTATTTT